These T cell receptor beta chains were read from a single sample in a study of Graves' ophthalmopathy and Graves' hyperthyroidism. One entry per CDR3 protein results from TCRdb running MiXCR on the multiplex PCR reads. The table records hundreds of thousands of distinct CDR3 sequences, more than 40% of them present only once. The sample consisted of peripheral blood. Receptor source: an adult man with Graves' ophthalmopathy. Each CDR3 is given with its conserved first and last residue. D genes are given only for firm matches. Rows give clone size only sometimes, using once, few, many, or a class for an expanded clone.

v_call	clone_size	d_call	j_call	cdr3_aa	cdr3_nt
TRBV12-5	.	TRBD1	TRBJ2-5	CASGLVLSGDRLQETQYF	TGTGCTAGTGGTTTGGTACTTTCGGGGGACAGGCTACAAGAGACCCAGTACTTC
TRBV29-1	many	.	TRBJ2-7	CSVGTSYEQYF	TGCAGCGTTGGGACCTCCTACGAGCAGTACTTC
TRBV2	.	.	TRBJ2-7	CASTGRMNRGEQYF	TGTGCCAGCACGGGACGGATGAATAGGGGCGAGCAGTACTTC
TRBV19	many	.	TRBJ1-5	CASSIATGPEPQHF	TGTGCCAGTAGTATCGCGACAGGCCCGGAGCCCCAGCATTTT
TRBV10-3	.	.	TRBJ2-7	CASSYLGQRTYEQYF	TGTGCCAGCAGTTACCTTGGACAGAGAACCTACGAGCAGTACTTC
TRBV6-5	.	TRBD2	TRBJ2-2	CASRGLENTGELFF	TGTGCCAGCAGAGGACTAGAAAACACCGGGGAGCTGTTTTTT
TRBV12-5	.	.	TRBJ1-5	CASGLRPVGDWVNQPQHF	TGTGCTAGTGGTTTGAGACCTGTAGGGGATTGGGTCAATCAGCCCCAGCATTTT
TRBV10-3	many	.	TRBJ1-5	CATNQPQHF	TGTGCCACAAATCAGCCCCAGCATTTT
TRBV10-3	.	.	TRBJ1-1	CAISESSAAEAFF	TGTGCCATCAGTGAGTCCTCAGCGGCCGAAGCTTTCTTT
TRBV9	many	TRBD2	TRBJ2-5	CASSATSGRAGGETQYF	TGTGCCAGCAGCGCGACTAGCGGGAGGGCCGGGGGGGAGACCCAGTACTTC
TRBV25-1	.	TRBD1	TRBJ1-5	CASGVDRDNQPQHF	TGTGCCAGCGGCGTGGACAGGGACAATCAGCCCCAGCATTTT
TRBV2	few	.	TRBJ2-5	CASSVRGGGTGSFPGTQYF	TGTGCCAGCAGTGTACGGGGGGGAGGGACAGGATCCTTCCCCGGGACCCAGTACTTC
TRBV19	.	TRBD1	TRBJ1-6	CASIAGTGVPNPPLHF	TGTGCCAGTATAGCCGGGACAGGGGTGCCAAATCCACCCCTCCACTTT
TRBV19	many	TRBD1	TRBJ1-4	CASSIGTGNEKLFF	TGTGCCAGTAGTATAGGGACAGGTAATGAAAAACTGTTTTTT
TRBV6-5	few	.	TRBJ1-5	CASSYSADQPQHF	TGTGCCAGCAGTTACTCTGCGGACCAGCCCCAGCATTTT
TRBV7-9	.	TRBD2	TRBJ2-7	CASSLGLAGENEQYF	TGTGCCAGCAGCTTAGGTCTAGCGGGGGAGAACGAGCAGTACTTC
TRBV7-9	many	.	TRBJ1-5	CASSLEGQPQHF	TGTGCCAGCAGCTTGGAGGGCCAGCCCCAGCATTTT
TRBV24-1	many	.	TRBJ2-7	CATSDSDTSYEQYF	TGTGCCACCAGTGATTCCGACACCTCCTACGAGCAGTACTTC
TRBV12-5	few	TRBD2	TRBJ2-7	CASGYGTSGTYEQYF	TGTGCTAGTGGCTATGGGACTAGCGGGACCTACGAGCAGTACTTC
TRBV5-1	few	.	TRBJ1-3	CASSADYYSGNTIYF	TGCGCCAGCAGCGCGGACTATTACTCTGGAAACACCATATATTTT
TRBV7-2	.	.	TRBJ2-7	CASSVGGMTYEQYF	TGTGCCAGCAGCGTCGGCGGGATGACCTACGAGCAGTACTTC
TRBV2	once	.	TRBJ1-1	CASSSQGQALEAFF	TGTGCCAGCAGTTCACAGGGCCAGGCCTTAGAAGCTTTCTTT
TRBV2	many	.	TRBJ2-7	CASNTGTYEQYF	TGTGCCAGCAATACCGGTACCTACGAGCAGTACTTC
TRBV20-1	.	.	TRBJ1-3	CSASSVYSGSTIYF	TGCAGTGCTAGTAGCGTCTACTCTGGAAGCACCATATATTTT
TRBV5-6	.	.	TRBJ1-5	CASSQRGRPQHF	TGTGCCAGCAGCCAACGGGGTCGGCCCCAGCATTTT
TRBV12-3/TRBV12-4	many	.	TRBJ1-1	CASSFRPGDTEAFF	TGTGCCAGCAGTTTCAGGCCGGGAGACACTGAAGCTTTCTTT
TRBV5-4	many	TRBD2	TRBJ2-5	CASRPSGGLQETQYF	TGTGCCAGCAGACCTAGCGGGGGCCTCCAAGAGACCCAGTACTTC
TRBV14	many	.	TRBJ1-2	CASSHLGSSGNYGYTF	TGTGCCAGCAGCCACCTCGGAAGCAGTGGGAACTATGGCTACACCTTC
TRBV25-1	many	.	TRBJ2-5	CASSEWGTEETQYF	TGTGCCAGCAGTGAATGGGGGACCGAAGAGACCCAGTACTTC
TRBV29-1	once	.	TRBJ2-6	CSVAETEYGSGANVLTF	TGCAGCGTCGCAGAGACTGAGTATGGCTCTGGGGCCAACGTCCTGACTTTC
TRBV20-1	many	.	TRBJ2-7	CSARRDWASYEQYF	TGCAGTGCTAGACGGGACTGGGCCTCCTACGAGCAGTACTTC
TRBV12-3/TRBV12-4	.	.	TRBJ2-5	CASSLYRVGWLDKRGTQYF	TGTGCCAGCAGTTTATACAGGGTAGGCTGGTTGGACAAGCGCGGGACCCAGTACTTC
TRBV7-9	many	.	TRBJ1-3	CASSLVSRSSGNTIYF	TGTGCCAGCAGCTTAGTGAGCCGGTCCTCTGGAAACACCATATATTTT
TRBV7-6	.	.	TRBJ1-5	CASSLVVLKAPGFCNQPQHF	TGTGCCAGCAGCTTAGTTGTGTTAAAGGCACCCGGGTTTTGCAATCAGCCCCAGCATTTT
TRBV30	few	.	TRBJ2-5	CAWSVSTWETQYF	TGTGCCTGGAGTGTATCCACGTGGGAGACCCAGTACTTC
TRBV7-2	.	.	TRBJ1-2	CASRQGPYGYTF	TGTGCCAGCAGACAGGGACCCTATGGCTACACCTTC
TRBV20-1	.	.	TRBJ2-5	CSAREGRSAETQYF	TGCAGTGCTAGAGAGGGGCGAAGCGCGGAGACCCAGTACTTC
TRBV12-3/TRBV12-4	.	.	TRBJ2-2	CASSLIVGAGELFF	TGTGCCAGCAGTTTAATAGTAGGGGCCGGGGAGCTGTTTTTT
TRBV7-2	many	.	TRBJ1-5	CASSPQAGVNQPQHF	TGTGCCAGCAGCCCCCAGGCAGGGGTCAATCAGCCCCAGCATTTT
TRBV2	.	TRBD1	TRBJ1-3	CASSAGRQGSGNTIYF	TGTGCCAGCAGTGCTGGTAGACAGGGGTCTGGAAACACCATATATTTT
TRBV11-2	many	.	TRBJ1-6	CASVRQQGGPHSPLHF	TGTGCCAGCGTTAGGCAGCAGGGAGGTCCGCACTCACCCCTCCACTTT
TRBV2	.	.	TRBJ1-2	CASSYDYYGYTF	TGTGCCAGCAGTTACGACTACTATGGCTACACCTTC
TRBV12-3/TRBV12-4	few	TRBD1	TRBJ2-2	CASRNNRGTGELFF	TGTGCCAGCAGAAACAACAGGGGAACCGGGGAGCTGTTTTTT
TRBV29-1	many	TRBD1	TRBJ1-5	CSVTFTGGGNQPQHF	TGCAGCGTTACATTTACAGGGGGGGGCAATCAGCCCCAGCATTTT
TRBV19	few	TRBD1	TRBJ1-1	CASSPTGEMGTEAFF	TGTGCCAGCAGCCCTACAGGGGAGATGGGCACTGAAGCTTTCTTT
TRBV19	few	.	TRBJ1-1	CASSPGALGTEAFF	TGTGCCAGTAGCCCCGGGGCTCTGGGCACTGAAGCTTTCTTT
TRBV4-2	many	.	TRBJ1-5	CASSRPTGF	TGTGCCAGCAGCCGGCCCACAGGGTTT
TRBV25-1	.	TRBD1	TRBJ1-4	CASSVDRGEEKLFF	TGTGCCAGCAGTGTAGACAGGGGGGAGGAAAAACTGTTTTTT
TRBV2	many	.	TRBJ2-7	CASSERFTAYEQYF	TGTGCCAGCAGTGAACGGTTCACGGCCTACGAGCAGTACTTC
TRBV20-1	many	TRBD1	TRBJ2-5	CSARPGTGQETQYF	TGCAGTGCTAGACCTGGGACAGGGCAAGAGACCCAGTACTTC
TRBV25-1	.	TRBD1	TRBJ1-2	CASSDAGTDSYGYTF	TGTGCCAGCAGTGACGCCGGGACAGACAGTTATGGCTACACCTTC
TRBV3-1	few	.	TRBJ2-7	CASSQEKYEQYF	TGTGCCAGCAGCCAAGAAAAGTACGAGCAGTACTTC
TRBV20-1	many	TRBD1	TRBJ2-7	CSARSDRGHYEQYF	TGCAGTGCTAGATCGGACAGGGGGCACTACGAGCAGTACTTC
TRBV9	many	.	TRBJ2-5	CASSVAEETQYF	TGTGCCAGCAGCGTAGCTGAGGAGACCCAGTACTTC
TRBV6-2/TRBV6-3	.	.	TRBJ2-7	CASSYLELGSYEQYF	TGTGCCAGCAGTTACTTAGAATTGGGAAGCTACGAGCAGTACTTC